Each of the 20 T cell receptor beta chains below was sequenced from the same sample in a study of blood T cell repertoires in COVID-19. Method: immunoSEQ multiplex PCR; TCRdb's copy keeps in-frame clones and lacks some. The sample has about 210,000 clones; roughly 90% are singletons. Sequencing input: peripheral blood. These receptors originate from a woman aged 40 to 49 with acute or convalescent COVID-19.

The chain couples TRBV7-9 to TRBJ2-5; 10 positions match TRBD2. V dropped 4 bases and J dropped 4; count of bases not matched to a gene: 9. The CDR3 is 16 residues long. Germline V CDR1 and CDR2: SEHNR, FQNEAQ (reference sequence). DNA of the CDR3: TGTGCCAGCAGCTCTAACAGCGGGGGGGCTATAGAGACCCAGTACTTC. Its translation: CASSSNSGGAIETQYF.

This sequence joins TRBV21-1 and TRBJ1-2; TRBD1 is the table's D call and was not checked against the DNA. TRBV21-1 represents a pseudogene. The CDR3 sequence is 16 residues long. CDR3 DNA: TGTGCCAGCAGCAAAGGACAGGGAGGCACCTTAGGGGGCTACACCTTC. Residues: CASSKGQGGTLGGYTF.

This rearrangement joins TRBV30 to TRBJ1-5; 7 positions agree with TRBD1. The J segment lost 2 bases and the V segment lost 2 bases, leaving 3 bases of the junction unmatched. CDR1 and CDR2 (germline): GTSNPN, SVGIG (reference sequence). The CDR3 contains 14 residues. Written as DNA, the CDR3 is TGTGCCTGGAGTACCCAGGGGGGCAATCAGCCCCAGCATTTT. It encodes CAWSTQGGNQPQHF.

This clone turned up a few times. This rearrangement joins TRBV19 to TRBJ1-2; 9 positions match TRBD1. The ends lost 6 bases at V and 4 bases at J; junction bases unmatched: 6. The CDR3 covers 14 residues. CDR1 is LNHDA and CDR2 is SQIVND in the germline V gene (reference sequence). The CDR3 DNA sequence: TGTGCCAGTAGCCCGGGACAGGGAACCTATGGCTACACCTTC. Translation gives CASSPGQGTYGYTF.

The chain employs TRBV12-5 and TRBJ2-1, with D perhaps matching TRBD1 (6 bases). The CDR3 contains 17 residues. The ends were cut back, 0 bases at V and 5 bases at J, with 17 bases in the middle. Germline-derived CDR1 and CDR2 are LGHNT and FRNRAP. CDR3 in DNA: TGTGCTAGTGGTTTGGTACGTAGGACAGAAGTGAACAATGAGCAGTTCTTC. Translating gives CASGLVRRTEVNNEQFF.

V usage is TRBV5-1 and J usage is TRBJ2-2; TRBD1 aligns across 7 bases. J gave up 4 bases and V 9 bases, and 12 bases lay outside the gene matches. This CDR3 has 15 amino acids. CDR1 and CDR2 from the germline V gene are SGHRS and YFSETQ. CDR3 loop: CATSRQGSGTGELFF. CDR3 DNA: TGCGCCACCTCTCGACAGGGTTCAGGCACCGGGGAGCTGTTTTTT. Full variable domain (remainder filled in from reference TRBV5-1 and TRBJ2-2): KAGVTQTPRYLIKTRGQQVTLSCSPISGHRSVSWYQQTPGQGLQFLFEYFSETQRNKGNFPGRFSGRQFSNSRSEMNVSTLELGDSALYLCATSRQGSGTGELFFGEGSRLTVL.

The CDR3 nucleotides are TGTGCCAGCAGTTTCGGACAGGGGGATGGCTACACCTTC. Its translation: CASSFGQGDGYTF. The chain links TRBV12-3 or TRBV12-4 to TRBJ1-2, with 10 bases lining up with TRBD1. This CDR3 spans 13 amino acids. V lost 3 bases, J lost 6 bases, and 1 base stayed unmatched.

V and J are TRBV7-9 and TRBJ2-1, with 7 bases fitting TRBD1. The CDR3 has 15 amino acids. The V gene end was trimmed by 5 bases and the J gene end by 5 bases; junction bases not matched to a gene: 9. Germline V gene data show CDR1 as SEHNR and CDR2 as FQNEAQ (reference sequence). CDR3 residues: CASSLRQGNHNEQFF. CDR3 coding DNA: TGTGCCAGCAGCCTTCGACAGGGAAATCACAATGAGCAGTTCTTC.

The CDR3 loop reads CASSQENLVDRSTGELFF. The CDR3 region has the DNA TGTGCCAGCAGCCAAGAGAATCTCGTTGACAGGAGTACCGGGGAGCTGTTTTTT. This chain links TRBV4-2 with TRBJ2-2; D perhaps matches TRBD1 (6 bases). The V gene's germline CDR1 is LGHNA and CDR2 YNFKEQ. V lost 0 bases, J lost 5 bases, and 19 bases lay in between. The CDR3 covers 18 residues.

The J gene is TRBJ2-1, the V gene TRBV19; possibly TRBD1 for D (5 bases). Trimming took 9 bases from V and 0 from J, leaving 15 bases between them. Germline CDR1 LNHDA, CDR2 SQIVND (reference sequence). This CDR3 has 15 residues. The CDR3 DNA is TGTGCCAGCTCAGGGCCCTCTAGCTCCTACAATGAGCAGTTCTTC. Translating it yields CASSGPSSSYNEQFF.

The chain has TRBV4-1 and TRBJ1-3; D unresolved. V lost 0 bases to trimming and J lost 1 base, with 7 bases between them. This CDR3 has 15 residues. Germline V lookup: CDR1 MGHRA, CDR2 YSYEKL. The CDR3 DNA follows: TGCGCCAGCAGCCAAGATGAGGCATCTGGAAACACCATATATTTT. Its protein is CASSQDEASGNTIYF.

The genes are TRBV14 and TRBJ2-1; 8 positions agree with TRBD2. Trimming at V came to 1 base and at J to 7 bases, leaving 6 bases not matched to a gene. The CDR3 spans 15 residues. Germline V gene lookup returns CDR1 SGHDN and CDR2 FVKESK. The CDR3 coding sequence is TGTGCCAGCAGCCAAGGGGTTGCGGGGGGAAATGAGCAGTTCTTC. The encoded protein is CASSQGVAGGNEQFF.

CDR3 nucleotide sequence: TGTGCCAGCAGTGAACAAGCGGGGCACTATGGCTACACCTTC. Translation gives CASSEQAGHYGYTF. This chain links TRBV6-1 with TRBJ1-2, with a tentative D call TRBD1 (5 bases). The germline CDR1 and CDR2 sequences are MNHNS and SASEGT. The germline V and J ends were trimmed by 2 bases and 3 bases, with 10 bases remaining between them. The CDR3 loop spans 14 amino acids.

The V gene is TRBV7-8, the J gene TRBJ2-1; D ambiguous. Trimming pared 5 bases from V and 0 bases from J, leaving 11 bases between. CDR1 and CDR2 from the germline V gene are SGHVS and FQNEAQ. This CDR3 spans 15 amino acids. CDR3 residues: CASSVQSVSYNEQFF. Written as DNA, the CDR3 is TGTGCCAGCAGCGTGCAGTCCGTCTCCTACAATGAGCAGTTCTTC.

The genes are TRBV27 and TRBJ2-5, with 7 nucleotides matching TRBD2. V shed 3 bases and J 2 bases; nucleotides not matched to a gene: 9. Germline-derived CDR1 and CDR2 are MNHEY and SMNVEV (reference sequence). This CDR3 region has 16 residues. CDR3 sequence (DNA): TGTGCCAGCAGTTTGCACCCAGCGGGGACTCAAGAGACCCAGTACTTC. It translates to CASSLHPAGTQETQYF.

This chain uses TRBV5-1 with TRBJ2-5; 8 bases fit TRBD2. From germline, CDR1 is SGHRS and CDR2 YFSETQ. The length of the CDR3 is 16 residues. The trim removed 3 bases at V and 5 bases at J, leaving 12 bases unmatched. CDR3 DNA: TGCGCCAGCAGCTGGACCGGCGGGGGGATAGAGGAGACCCAGTACTTC. Residues: CASSWTGGGIEETQYF.

The chain joins TRBV19 to TRBJ1-1, with 9 nucleotides matching TRBD1. Unmatched junction bases numbered 5, after V lost 0 bases and J lost 3 bases. Germline V gene data show CDR1 as LNHDA and CDR2 as SQIVND (reference sequence). The CDR3 sequence is 16 residues long. DNA for the CDR3: TGTGCCAGTAGTATAGAGCGGGACAGGGTGGACACTGAAGCTTTCTTT. This sequence encodes CASSIERDRVDTEAFF.

The chain couples TRBV11-2 to TRBJ2-5; tentatively, D is TRBD1 (6 bases). The germline V gene has CDR1 SGHAT and CDR2 FQNNGV. Trimming took off 5 bases at V and 5 bases at J, with 6 bases between the two ends. The CDR3 spans 11 residues. As DNA, the CDR3 is TGTGCCAGCAGCCAGGGGGAGACCCAGTACTTC. Its protein product is CASSQGETQYF.

This chain connects TRBV5-1 to TRBJ2-1, with 15 bases identical to TRBD2. This CDR3 is 15 amino acids long. Trimming took 4 bases from V and 7 from J; bases not matched to a gene: 3. In germline, CDR1 is SGHRS, CDR2 YFSETQ. In DNA form, the CDR3 reads TGCGCCAGCAGCCCTGGGACTAGCGGGGGGAATGAGCAGTTCTTC. It is translated as CASSPGTSGGNEQFF.

The rearrangement joins TRBV10-1 to TRBJ2-5; tentative D call: TRBD2 (6 bases). V was pared by 0 bases and J by 4 bases, with 12 bases between. Germline V gene lookup returns CDR1 WNHNN and CDR2 SYGVQD (reference sequence). CDR3 length equals 15 residues. The CDR3 bases are TGCGCCAGCAGTGAGTCGGGGACTCCCAGAGAGACCCAGTACTTC. This codes for CASSESGTPRETQYF.